The 24 T cell receptor beta chains below all came from one sample that was sequenced in a study of T cell responses to AZD1222 COVID-19 vaccine. Libraries were prepared by immunoSEQ multiplex PCR; TCRdb keeps only in-frame clonotypes and omits some of them. The sample lists some 66,000 clones; approximately 84% were seen once. Sequencing used peripheral blood, obtained on day 0 of AZD1222 vaccination. These receptors came from an adult in good health.

The chain employs TRBV4-1 and TRBJ2-3, with D tentatively TRBD2 (5 bases). The CDR3 covers 13 residues. Germline CDR1 and CDR2: MGHRA and YSYEKL. The ends were cut back, 5 bases at V and 2 bases at J, with 8 bases in the middle. As DNA, the CDR3 is TGCGCCAGCAGCTACCGGGACACAGATACGCAGTATTTT. Translating it yields CASSYRDTDTQYF.

The chain uses TRBV6-6 and TRBJ1-1; D remains unclear. The CDR3 is 16 residues long. Germline V gives CDR1 MNHNY, CDR2 SVGAGI (reference sequence). The V end lost 1 base, the J end lost 6 bases, and 18 bases lay between the germline ends. The CDR3 nucleotides read TGTGCCAGCAGTTACTTGCCACCTCTTCGGGAACCTGAAGCTTTCTTT. Encoded protein: CASSYLPPLREPEAFF.

The chain has TRBV7-9 and TRBJ1-4, with D possibly TRBD1 on 6 matching bases. The CDR3 extends over 15 amino acids. The ends were cut back, 5 bases at V and 2 bases at J, with 12 bases in the middle. Germline V lookup: CDR1 SEHNR, CDR2 FQNEAQ (reference sequence). In DNA form, the CDR3 reads TGTGCCAGCAGCAAGAGCGGGGGCACTAATGAAAAACTGTTTTTT. Its protein product is CASSKSGGTNEKLFF.

This sequence joins TRBV7-3 and TRBJ1-6; the D gene is possibly TRBD1 (6 bases). Germline lookup yields CDR1 SGHTA and CDR2 FQGTGA. CDR3 length: 14 amino acids. V was shortened by 5 bases and J by 12 bases, with 17 bases between the two germline ends. Here the CDR3 reads CASSGGPNGRPLHF. The CDR3 nucleotides are TGTGCCAGCAGCGGGGGGCCTAACGGGAGACCCCTCCACTTT.

The chain has TRBV27 and TRBJ2-7; D may be TRBD1 or TRBD2 (5 bases each). Germline V gene sequence: CDR1 MNHEY, CDR2 SMNVEV (reference sequence). The CDR3 consists of 16 residues. The ends were cut back, 5 bases at V and 4 bases at J, with 21 bases in the middle. CDR3 sequence (DNA): TGTGCCAGCAGTCCCATCGGGACCCCGACCCAGTACGAGCAGTACTTC. Residues: CASSPIGTPTQYEQYF.

This clone has a single count. V is TRBV28 and J is TRBJ1-5; D perhaps matches TRBD1 (5 bases). This CDR3 has 14 amino acids. In germline, CDR1 is MDHEN, CDR2 SYDVKM. V shed 7 bases and J shed 1 base, with 11 bases lying between them. CDR3 in amino acids: CASNVQGSNQPQHF. CDR3 nucleotide sequence: TGTGCCAGCAATGTCCAGGGAAGCAATCAGCCCCAGCATTTT.

This chain uses TRBV6-1 with TRBJ1-5; TRBD1 might be the D (6 bases). V lost 1 base, J lost 11 bases, and 18 bases lay in between. This CDR3 is 15 amino acids long. The germline CDR1 and CDR2 sequences are MNHNS and SASEGT. The DNA for the CDR3 is TGTGCCAGCAGTGAAGGAAGCGGGGTAGGGGGGACCCAGCATTTT. This gives the protein CASSEGSGVGGTQHF.

This chain connects TRBV6-6 to TRBJ1-6; D might be TRBD1 (6 bases). The germline V and J ends were trimmed by 2 bases and 7 bases, with 15 bases remaining between them. This CDR3 is built from 16 residues. The V gene's germline CDR1 is MNHNY and CDR2 SVGAGI (reference sequence). The CDR3 sequence is CASSYPQTGGNSPLHF. CDR3 nucleotides: TGTGCCAGCAGTTACCCCCAGACAGGAGGGAATTCACCCCTCCACTTT.

This clone was recorded once. This rearrangement joins TRBV7-3 to TRBJ2-7; maybe TRBD1 (7 bases). Per the germline V gene, CDR1 is SGHTA and CDR2 is FQGTGA. The CDR3 loop spans 13 amino acids. V shed 2 bases and J shed 7 bases, with 12 bases lying between them. The CDR3 nucleotides are TGTGCCAGCAGCTTAGACAGGGCGGGGGAGCAGTACTTC. Its translation is CASSLDRAGEQYF.

J is TRBJ2-7 and V is TRBV30, with unresolved D. In germline, CDR1 is GTSNPN, CDR2 SVGIG (reference sequence). Trimming took off 0 bases at V and 7 bases at J, with 16 bases between the two ends. The CDR3 runs to 14 residues. CDR3 bases: TGTGCCTGGAGTGTATCGGGTTTGGCCCCAGAGCAGTACTTC. Protein: CAWSVSGLAPEQYF.

This clone was observed a single time. The chain combines TRBV6-4 with TRBJ1-5; D gene unclear. Germline values: CDR1 MRHNA, CDR2 SNTAGT. Trimming shortened V by 2 bases and J by 1 base, and 3 bases separated the two germline ends. This CDR3 region has 13 residues. The CDR3 sequence is CASSDNSNQPQHF. The DNA for the CDR3 is TGTGCCAGCAGTGACAACAGCAATCAGCCCCAGCATTTT.

The chain combines TRBV7-2 with TRBJ1-6, with a possible D match to TRBD1 (6 bases). V was shortened by 6 bases and J by 9 bases, with 12 bases between the two germline ends. The CDR3 is 13 residues long. Per germline, CDR1 SGHTA and CDR2 FQGNSA. Here the CDR3 reads CASRDSSFSPLHF. The CDR3 coding sequence is TGTGCCAGCAGGGACAGTTCTTTTTCACCCCTCCACTTT.

V and J are TRBV6-7 and TRBJ2-3; D might be TRBD2 (6 bases). TRBV6-7 is recorded as an ORF, its role being uncertain. The CDR3 covers 15 residues. V gave up 4 bases and J gave up 0 bases, with 11 bases separating them. CDR3 in DNA: TGTGCCAGCAGTTGCCAAGCGGGTAGCACAGATACGCAGTATTTT. Translating gives CASSCQAGSTDTQYF.

A few counts support this clone. The chain links TRBV28 to TRBJ2-7; D is undetermined. The V gene lost 2 bases and the J gene lost 2 bases, with 4 bases spanning the gap. CDR1 is MDHEN, CDR2 SYDVKM, per germline. The CDR3 runs 12 residues. CDR3 sequence: CASSLTAYEQYF. Written as DNA, the CDR3 is TGTGCCAGCAGTTTAACGGCCTACGAGCAGTACTTC. The full variable domain, rest sourced from reference TRBV28 and TRBJ2-7, is DVKVTQSSRYLVKRTGEKVFLECVQDMDHENMFWYRQDPGLGLRLIYFSYDVKMKEKGDIPEGYSVSREKKERFSLILESASTNQTSMYLCASSLTAYEQYFGPGTRLTVT.

This clone was picked up one time. The chain joins TRBV7-6 to TRBJ2-7; TRBD2 might be the D (6 bases). The CDR3 contains 15 residues. CDR1 and CDR2 from the germline V gene are SGHVS and FNYEAQ. Trimming shortened V by 0 bases and J by 6 bases, and 15 bases separated the two germline ends. The CDR3 here is CASSLAGRVEGEQYF. CDR3 nucleotides: TGTGCCAGCAGCTTAGCGGGCAGGGTGGAGGGCGAGCAGTACTTC.

J is TRBJ1-1 and V is TRBV30; 10 nucleotides line up with TRBD1. Germline CDR1 reads GTSNPN; CDR2 reads SVGIG (reference sequence). J was trimmed by 3 bases and V by 3 bases; bases with no gene match: 4. The CDR3 runs to 14 residues. CDR3 sequence (DNA): TGTGCCTGGAGGTCGGGACAGGGGTACACTGAAGCTTTCTTT. Its translation is CAWRSGQGYTEAFF. Using reference TRBV30 and TRBJ1-1 for the parts outside the CDR3, the full variable domain is SQTIHQWPATLVQPVGSPLSLECTVEGTSNPNLYWYRQAAGRGLQLLFYSVGIGQISSEVPQNLSASRPQDRQFILSSKKLLLSDSGFYLCAWRSGQGYTEAFFGQGTRLTVV.

Written as DNA, the CDR3 is TGTGCCAGCAGCTCGGGACTACGGAACACCGGGGAGCTGTTTTTT. Protein product: CASSSGLRNTGELFF. This sequence joins TRBV7-3 and TRBJ2-2, with 7 positions matching TRBD2. Losses at the gene ends were 4 bases for V and 1 base for J; bases not matched to a gene: 3. The germline V gene encodes CDR1 SGHTA and CDR2 FQGTGA. The CDR3 has 15 residues.

This sequence joins TRBV18 and TRBJ2-1; D call uncertain. This CDR3 comprises 14 residues. Germline V lookup: CDR1 KGHSH, CDR2 LQKENI. V was shortened by 0 bases and J by 10 bases, with 13 bases between the two germline ends. This CDR3 is CASSPPLEAPEQFF. The CDR3 region has the DNA TGTGCCAGCTCACCACCCCTTGAGGCTCCGGAGCAGTTCTTC.

The chain couples TRBV5-6 to TRBJ2-7, with 7 bases identical to TRBD1. The CDR3 totals 16 residues. V lost 4 bases to trimming and J lost 4 bases; unmatched junction nucleotides: 14. Per the germline V gene, CDR1 is SGHDT and CDR2 is YYEEEE. The CDR3 reads CASSLNAGGKEYEQYF. CDR3 in DNA: TGTGCCAGCAGCCTGAACGCAGGGGGTAAAGAGTACGAGCAGTACTTC.

This clone appeared a single time. The chain couples TRBV21-1 to TRBJ1-3; whether TRBD1, the table's D call, matches the DNA was not checked. TRBV21-1 is flagged as a pseudogene. This CDR3 comprises 16 residues. The chain's CDR3 is CASSADRRSSGNTIYF. CDR3 DNA sequence: TGTGCCAGCAGCGCAGACAGGCGATCCTCTGGAAACACCATATATTTT.

V usage is TRBV5-4 and J usage is TRBJ1-1; tentative D call: TRBD1 (6 bases). The ends were cut back, 3 bases at V and 5 bases at J, with 14 bases in the middle. Per germline, CDR1 SGHNT and CDR2 YYREEE (reference sequence). The CDR3 is 14 residues long. CDR3 bases: TGTGCCAGCAGCTCCCAGGGGAGAGGTACTGAAGCTTTCTTT. Its translation is CASSSQGRGTEAFF.

V is TRBV13 and J is TRBJ1-5, with D hard to call. The V and J ends lost 5 bases and 6 bases respectively, with 17 bases between them. The CDR3 has 15 amino acids. In germline, CDR1 is PRHDT, CDR2 FYEKMQ (reference sequence). As DNA, the CDR3 is TGTGCCAGCAGCCTGGGAGGGTTGGTAGGTCAGCCCCAGCATTTT. This sequence encodes CASSLGGLVGQPQHF.

This chain uses TRBV11-1 with TRBJ2-2; 7 bases map to TRBD1. Germline CDR1 reads SGHAT; CDR2 reads FQDESV (reference sequence). V lost 4 bases to trimming and J lost 5 bases; unmatched junction nucleotides: 7. This CDR3 has 15 amino acids. CDR3 in amino acids: CASSYDRVGTGELFF. Written as DNA, the CDR3 is TGTGCCAGCAGCTACGACAGGGTGGGGACCGGGGAGCTGTTTTTT.

The chain recombines TRBV28 with TRBJ1-3; D call uncertain. This CDR3 is built from 15 residues. The V gene lost 3 bases and the J gene lost 0 bases, with 9 bases spanning the gap. Germline CDR1 MDHEN, CDR2 SYDVKM. The CDR3 is CASSLGSGSGNTIYF. CDR3 nucleotide sequence: TGTGCCAGCAGTTTGGGTTCCGGCTCTGGAAACACCATATATTTT. Looking up the rest from reference TRBV28 and TRBJ1-3 gives the full variable domain: DVKVTQSSRYLVKRTGEKVFLECVQDMDHENMFWYRQDPGLGLRLIYFSYDVKMKEKGDIPEGYSVSREKKERFSLILESASTNQTSMYLCASSLGSGSGNTIYFGEGSWLTVV.